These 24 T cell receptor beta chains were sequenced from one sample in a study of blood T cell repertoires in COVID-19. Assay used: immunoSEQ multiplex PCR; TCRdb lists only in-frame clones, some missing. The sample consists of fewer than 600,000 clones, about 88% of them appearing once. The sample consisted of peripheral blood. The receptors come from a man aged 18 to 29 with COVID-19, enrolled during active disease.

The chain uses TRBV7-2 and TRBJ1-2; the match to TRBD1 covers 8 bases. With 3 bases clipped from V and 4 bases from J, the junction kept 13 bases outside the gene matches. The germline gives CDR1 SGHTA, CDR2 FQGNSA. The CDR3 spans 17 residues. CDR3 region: CASSFFHTGGGSYGYTF. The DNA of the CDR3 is TGTGCCAGCAGCTTTTTTCACACAGGGGGAGGGTCCTATGGCTACACCTTC.

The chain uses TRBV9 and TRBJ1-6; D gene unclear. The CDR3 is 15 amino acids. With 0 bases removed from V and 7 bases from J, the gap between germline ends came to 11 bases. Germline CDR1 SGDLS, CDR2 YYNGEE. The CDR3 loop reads CASSVEGRGNSPLHF. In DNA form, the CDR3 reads TGTGCCAGCAGCGTAGAAGGCAGAGGGAATTCACCCCTCCACTTT.

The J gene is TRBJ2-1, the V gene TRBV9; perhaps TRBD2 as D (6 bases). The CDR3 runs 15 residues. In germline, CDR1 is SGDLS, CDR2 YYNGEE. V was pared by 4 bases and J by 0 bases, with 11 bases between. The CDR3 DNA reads TGTGCCAGCAGCACGCGGGGAAACTCCTACAATGAGCAGTTCTTC. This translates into CASSTRGNSYNEQFF.

This CDR3 is CASSGVGNTIYF. The CDR3 DNA sequence: TGTGCCTCTTCCGGGGTTGGAAACACCATATATTTT. The rearrangement links TRBV2 to TRBJ1-3, with unresolved D. The CDR3 sequence is 12 residues long. The V gene lost 11 bases and the J gene lost 3 bases, with 11 bases spanning the gap. The germline V gene has CDR1 SNHLY and CDR2 FYNNEI.

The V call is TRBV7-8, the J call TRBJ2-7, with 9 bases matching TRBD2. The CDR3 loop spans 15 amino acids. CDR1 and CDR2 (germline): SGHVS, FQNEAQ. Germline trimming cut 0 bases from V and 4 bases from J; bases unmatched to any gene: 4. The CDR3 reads CASSLARGGAYEQYF. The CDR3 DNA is TGTGCCAGCAGCTTAGCACGCGGGGGGGCTTACGAGCAGTACTTC.

The CDR3 region is CATSESTGSFLGNQPQHF. The DNA for the CDR3 is TGTGCCACCAGTGAATCCACAGGGTCCTTTCTCGGCAATCAGCCCCAGCATTTT. The J gene is TRBJ1-5, the V gene TRBV24-1, with a tentative D call TRBD1 (6 bases). Germline CDR1 and CDR2: KGHDR and SFDVKD. V lost 4 bases, J lost 2 bases, and 20 bases lay in between. This CDR3 contains 18 residues.

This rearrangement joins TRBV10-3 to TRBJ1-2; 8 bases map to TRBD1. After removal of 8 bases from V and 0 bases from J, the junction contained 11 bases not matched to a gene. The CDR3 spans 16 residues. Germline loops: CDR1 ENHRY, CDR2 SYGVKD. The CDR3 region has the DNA TGTGCCATCGCCCCGGACAGGGTCGTTGCTAACTATGGCTACACCTTC. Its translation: CAIAPDRVVANYGYTF.

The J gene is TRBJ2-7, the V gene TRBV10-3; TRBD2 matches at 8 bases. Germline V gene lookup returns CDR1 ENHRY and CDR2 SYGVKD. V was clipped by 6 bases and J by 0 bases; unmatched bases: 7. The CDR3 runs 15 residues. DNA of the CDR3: TGTGCCATCAGAGCCAGCGGGAGTTTCTCCTACGAGCAGTACTTC. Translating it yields CAIRASGSFSYEQYF.

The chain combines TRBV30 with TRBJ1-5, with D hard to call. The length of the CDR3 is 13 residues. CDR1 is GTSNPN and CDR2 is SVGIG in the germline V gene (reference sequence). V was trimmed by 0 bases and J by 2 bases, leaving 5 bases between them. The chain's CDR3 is CAWSVRGNQPQHF. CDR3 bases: TGTGCCTGGAGTGTTCGGGGCAATCAGCCCCAGCATTTT.

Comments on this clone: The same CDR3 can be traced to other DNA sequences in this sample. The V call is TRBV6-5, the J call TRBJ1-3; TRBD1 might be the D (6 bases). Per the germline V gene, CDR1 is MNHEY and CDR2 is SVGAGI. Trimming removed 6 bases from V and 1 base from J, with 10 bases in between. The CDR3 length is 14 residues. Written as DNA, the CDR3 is TGTGCCAGCAGGGAGACAGGATCTGGAAACACCATATATTTT. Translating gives CASRETGSGNTIYF.

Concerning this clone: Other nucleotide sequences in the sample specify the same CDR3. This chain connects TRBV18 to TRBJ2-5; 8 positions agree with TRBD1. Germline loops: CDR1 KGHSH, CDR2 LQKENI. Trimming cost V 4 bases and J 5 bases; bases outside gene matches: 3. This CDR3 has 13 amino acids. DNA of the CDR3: TGTGCCAGCTCACTAGGACAGGGCGAGACCCAGTACTTC. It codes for CASSLGQGETQYF.

In nucleotides, the CDR3 is TGTGCCAGCAGTCAAGAAGGGTCCCCGGGACTAGCAGGCGAGCAGTACTTC. It specifies CASSQEGSPGLAGEQYF. The V and J genes are TRBV2 and TRBJ2-7; 9 positions match TRBD2. This CDR3 has 17 residues. V was pared by 5 bases and J by 6 bases, with 17 bases of the junction left unmatched. From germline, CDR1 is SNHLY and CDR2 FYNNEI.

This chain's CDR3 is CASSLEARGPYEQYF. CDR3 bases: TGCGCCAGCAGCTTGGAGGCCAGGGGGCCCTACGAGCAGTACTTC. The V gene is TRBV5-1, the J gene TRBJ2-7; TRBD1 matches 8 bases. V shed 0 bases, J shed 2 bases, and the junction held 4 bases outside the gene matches. The CDR3 totals 15 residues. Per the germline V gene, CDR1 is SGHRS and CDR2 is YFSETQ.

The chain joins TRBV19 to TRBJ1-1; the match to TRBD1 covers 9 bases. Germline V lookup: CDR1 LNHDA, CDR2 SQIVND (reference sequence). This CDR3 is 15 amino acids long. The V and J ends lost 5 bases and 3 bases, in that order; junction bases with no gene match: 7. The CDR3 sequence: CASSSPGQGHTEAFF. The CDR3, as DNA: TGTGCCAGTAGTTCCCCCGGACAGGGGCACACTGAAGCTTTCTTT. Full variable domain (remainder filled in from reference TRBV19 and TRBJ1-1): DGGITQSPKYLFRKEGQNVTLSCEQNLNHDAMYWYRQDPGQGLRLIYYSQIVNDFQKGDIAEGYSVSREKKESFPLTVTSAQKNPTAFYLCASSSPGQGHTEAFFGQGTRLTVV.

CDR3 loop: CASSSGQGYNTYEQYF. The CDR3 nucleotides read TGCGCCAGCAGCTCGGGACAGGGATATAATACCTACGAGCAGTACTTC. The V gene is TRBV5-1, the J gene TRBJ2-7, with TRBD1 identical over 9 bases. J was trimmed by 2 bases and V by 3 bases; bases with no gene match: 9. The germline V gene encodes CDR1 SGHRS and CDR2 YFSETQ. CDR3 size: 16 residues.

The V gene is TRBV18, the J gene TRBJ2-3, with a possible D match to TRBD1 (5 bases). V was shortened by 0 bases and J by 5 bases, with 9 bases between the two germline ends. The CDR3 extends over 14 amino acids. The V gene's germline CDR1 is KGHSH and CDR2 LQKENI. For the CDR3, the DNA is TGTGCCAGCTCACCACCGAAGGGGATAGATACGCAGTATTTT. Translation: CASSPPKGIDTQYF.

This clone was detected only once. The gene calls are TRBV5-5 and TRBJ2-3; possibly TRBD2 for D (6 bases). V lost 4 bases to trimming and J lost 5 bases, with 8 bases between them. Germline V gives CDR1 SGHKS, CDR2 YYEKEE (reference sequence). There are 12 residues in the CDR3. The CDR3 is CASSPTRDTQYF. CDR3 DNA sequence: TGTGCCAGCAGCCCGACTAGAGATACGCAGTATTTT.

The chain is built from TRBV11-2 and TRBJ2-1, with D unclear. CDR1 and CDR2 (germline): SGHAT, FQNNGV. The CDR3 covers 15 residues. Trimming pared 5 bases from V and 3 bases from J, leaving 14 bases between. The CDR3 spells CASSPIAAIYNEQFF. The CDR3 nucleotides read TGTGCCAGCAGCCCGATTGCGGCGATCTACAATGAGCAGTTCTTC.

The CDR3 DNA sequence: TGTGCCAGCAGCTTAGCGGGGACAGCAAAAGAGACCCAGTACTTC. This encodes CASSLAGTAKETQYF. V and J are TRBV7-2 and TRBJ2-5; 7 positions agree with TRBD1. V shed 0 bases, J shed 3 bases, and the junction held 4 bases outside the gene matches. Germline V gene data show CDR1 as SGHTA and CDR2 as FQGNSA. This CDR3 is built from 15 residues. The complete variable domain, with remaining parts taken from reference TRBV7-2 and TRBJ2-5, reads GAGVSQSPSNKVTEKGKDVELRCDPISGHTALYWYRQSLGQGLEFLIYFQGNSAPDKSGLPSDRFSAERTGGSVSTLTIQRTQQEDSAVYLCASSLAGTAKETQYFGPGTRLLVL.

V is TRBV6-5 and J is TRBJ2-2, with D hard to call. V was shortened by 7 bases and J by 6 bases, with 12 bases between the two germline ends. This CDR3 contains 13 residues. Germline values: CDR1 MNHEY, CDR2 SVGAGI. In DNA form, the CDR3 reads TGTGCCAGCAAAGGAGAGGTAGCCGGGGAGCTGTTTTTT. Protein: CASKGEVAGELFF.

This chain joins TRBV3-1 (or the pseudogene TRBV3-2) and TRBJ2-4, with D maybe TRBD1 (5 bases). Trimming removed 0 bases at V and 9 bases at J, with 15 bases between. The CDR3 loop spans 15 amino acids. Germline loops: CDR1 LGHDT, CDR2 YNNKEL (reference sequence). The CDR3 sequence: CASSQDWQGLSIQYF. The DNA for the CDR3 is TGTGCCAGCAGCCAAGATTGGCAGGGTTTAAGCATTCAGTACTTC.

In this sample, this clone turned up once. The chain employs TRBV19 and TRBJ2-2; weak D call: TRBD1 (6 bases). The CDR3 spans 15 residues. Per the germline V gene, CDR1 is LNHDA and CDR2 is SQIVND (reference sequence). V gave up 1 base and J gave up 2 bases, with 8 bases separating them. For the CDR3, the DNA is TGTGCCAGTAGTATAGGAGGGGGAAACACCGGGGAGCTGTTTTTT. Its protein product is CASSIGGGNTGELFF.

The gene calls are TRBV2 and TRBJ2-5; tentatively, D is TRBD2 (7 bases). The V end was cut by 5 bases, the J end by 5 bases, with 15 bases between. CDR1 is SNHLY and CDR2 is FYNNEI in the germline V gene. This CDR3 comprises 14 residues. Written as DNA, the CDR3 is TGTGCCAGCAGTCCAGGGGCGCGGGGGGAGACCCAGTACTTC. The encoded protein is CASSPGARGETQYF.

CDR3 sequence (DNA): TGTGCCAGCAGCTTGGCAGGGTTTCCCTACGAGCAGTACTTC. Translating gives CASSLAGFPYEQYF. The genes are TRBV5-8 and TRBJ2-7; possibly TRBD1 for D (5 bases). There are 14 residues in the CDR3. V was shortened by 0 bases and J by 2 bases, with 9 bases between the two germline ends. CDR1 and CDR2 (germline): SGHTS, YDEGEE.